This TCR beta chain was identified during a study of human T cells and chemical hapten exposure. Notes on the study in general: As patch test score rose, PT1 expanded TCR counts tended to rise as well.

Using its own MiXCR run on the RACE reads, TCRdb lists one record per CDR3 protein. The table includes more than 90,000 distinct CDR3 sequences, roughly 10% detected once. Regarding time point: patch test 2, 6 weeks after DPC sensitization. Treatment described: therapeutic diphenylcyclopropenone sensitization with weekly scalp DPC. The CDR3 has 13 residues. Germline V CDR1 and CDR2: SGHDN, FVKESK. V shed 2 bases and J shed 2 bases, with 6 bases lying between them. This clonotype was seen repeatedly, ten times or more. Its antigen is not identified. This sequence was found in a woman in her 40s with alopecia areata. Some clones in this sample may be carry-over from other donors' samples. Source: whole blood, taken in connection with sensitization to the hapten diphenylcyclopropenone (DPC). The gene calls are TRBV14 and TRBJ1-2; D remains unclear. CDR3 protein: CASSQKGNYGYTF. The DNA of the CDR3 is TGTGCCAGCAGCCAAAAGGGAAACTATGGCTACACCTTC. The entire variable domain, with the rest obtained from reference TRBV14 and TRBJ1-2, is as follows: EAGVTQFPSHSVIEKGQTVTLRCDPISGHDNLYWYRRVMGKEIKFLLHFVKESKQDESGMPNNRFLAERTGGTYSTLKVQPAELEDSGVYFCASSQKGNYGYTFGSGTRLTVV.